A single sample is the source of the 32 T cell receptor beta chains below, sequenced in a study of control samples from healthy donors and cancer patients. The data were produced by immunoSEQ multiplex PCR, yet TCRdb's version contains in-frame clones alone and is incomplete. The sample includes 93,000 or so clones, around 89% of them seen just once. The sample taken for sequencing was PBMCs. Source of these receptors: a man in his 60s with lung cancer.

On this clone: Just one base apart from a much larger clone, this may be a read error. Other nucleotide sequences in the sample specify the same CDR3. This chain connects TRBV27 to TRBJ2-2; 10 bases align to TRBD2. CDR3 size: 17 residues. The germline V gene has CDR1 MNHEY and CDR2 SMNVEV (reference sequence). CDR3 protein: CPSSSEQRGGRTGELFF. DNA for the CDR3: TGTCCCAGCAGTTCAGAACAGCGGGGGGGCCGGACCGGGGAGCTGTTTTTT.

The V and J genes are TRBV11-1 and TRBJ1-2; D remains unclear. V was shortened by 2 bases and J by 5 bases, with 9 bases between the two germline ends. The CDR3 has 13 amino acids. CDR1 and CDR2 (germline): SGHAT, FQDESV (reference sequence). CDR3 in DNA: TGTGCCAGCAGCTTACTGACTGATTATGGCTACACCTTC. Its translation is CASSLLTDYGYTF.

CDR3 amino acids: CASSTSRDVLFF. CDR3 bases: TGTGCCAGTAGTACCTCCCGGGACGTACTGTTTTTT. The chain couples TRBV19 to TRBJ1-4, with D possibly TRBD1 on 5 matching bases. Trimming stripped 4 bases from V and 13 bases from J, with 13 bases between. The CDR3 loop spans 12 amino acids. Germline CDR1 LNHDA, CDR2 SQIVND (reference sequence).

The genes are TRBV5-6 and TRBJ1-1; TRBD1 matches at 7 bases. Germline V gives CDR1 SGHDT, CDR2 YYEEEE. This CDR3 is built from 13 residues. Trimming cost V 1 base and J 6 bases; bases outside gene matches: 3. CDR3 protein: CASSLTGAPEAFF. CDR3 nucleotides: TGTGCCAGCAGCTTGACAGGGGCGCCTGAAGCTTTCTTT. Full variable domain (missing parts from reference TRBV5-6 and TRBJ1-1): DAGVTQSPTHLIKTRGQQVTLRCSPKSGHDTVSWYQQALGQGPQFIFQYYEEEERQRGNFPDRFSGHQFPNYSSELNVNALLLGDSALYLCASSLTGAPEAFFGQGTRLTVV.

This chain joins TRBV5-8 and TRBJ2-7; D might be TRBD2 (6 bases). The length of the CDR3 is 14 residues. Trimming took off 0 bases at V and 3 bases at J, with 10 bases between the two ends. Germline V gene sequence: CDR1 SGHTS, CDR2 YDEGEE. The CDR3 loop reads CASSLVRGNYEQYF. In nucleotides, the CDR3 is TGTGCCAGCAGCTTGGTTCGGGGGAACTACGAGCAGTACTTC. Looking up the rest from reference TRBV5-8 and TRBJ2-7 gives the full variable domain: EAGVTQSPTHLIKTRGQQATLRCSPISGHTSVYWYQQALGLGLQFLLWYDEGEERNRGNFPPRFSGRQFPNYSSELNVNALELEDSALYLCASSLVRGNYEQYFGPGTRLTVT.

This rearrangement joins TRBV5-1 to TRBJ1-2; tentatively, D is TRBD1 (6 bases). This CDR3 has 21 residues. Between the trimmed V and J ends, which lost 1 base and 1 base, there was a span of 29 bases. The V gene's germline CDR1 is SGHRS and CDR2 YFSETQ. CDR3 sequence reads: CASSLKVPGQLRTLDNYGYTF. In DNA form, the CDR3 reads TGCGCCAGCAGCTTGAAGGTGCCGGGACAATTGAGGACCCTTGATAACTATGGCTACACCTTC.

The chain has TRBV6-6 and TRBJ1-4, with 8 positions matching TRBD1. The CDR3 spans 13 residues. V lost 6 bases and J lost 8; bases outside the gene matches: 5. Per germline, CDR1 MNHNY and CDR2 SVGAGI (reference sequence). CDR3 region: CASSPTGVEKLFF. DNA for the CDR3: TGTGCCAGCAGCCCGACAGGGGTGGAAAAACTGTTTTTT.

The chain recombines TRBV6-1 with TRBJ2-1; TRBD2 matches at 9 bases. The V segment lost 2 bases and the J segment 8 bases; nucleotides outside the gene matches: 10. Germline-derived CDR1 and CDR2 are MNHNS and SASEGT. The CDR3 has 16 residues. The CDR3 DNA reads as TGTGCCAGCAGTGAACTGCGGGGGGGTGAAGAGGATGAGCAGTTCTTC. Amino acids: CASSELRGGEEDEQFF.

The chain combines TRBV29-1 with TRBJ1-1; tentatively, D is TRBD1 (6 bases). The CDR3 runs to 12 residues. The germline V gene has CDR1 SQVTM and CDR2 ANQGSEA. Trimming left V 4 bases short and J 6 bases short, with 12 bases between. The CDR3 DNA is TGCAGCGTTGCCCAGGGGCGCGCTGAAGCTTTCTTT. Translated, it gives CSVAQGRAEAFF.

V gene TRBV5-6 combines with J gene TRBJ1-4; D remains unclear. The V gene's germline CDR1 is SGHDT and CDR2 YYEEEE. This CDR3 is 15 amino acids long. V shed 1 base and J shed 5 bases, with 12 bases lying between them. The CDR3 DNA is TGTGCCAGCAGCTTGTTCTCTCTTGGGAATGAAAAACTGTTTTTT. Translated: CASSLFSLGNEKLFF.

The chain is built from TRBV7-9 and TRBJ2-7; TRBD1 matches at 7 bases. Germline V gives CDR1 SEHNR, CDR2 FQNEAQ (reference sequence). With 3 bases clipped from V and 2 bases from J, the junction kept 4 bases outside the gene matches. The CDR3 has 14 residues. CDR3 DNA: TGTGCCAGCAGCTTCGGGACAGTCACCTACGAGCAGTACTTC. This encodes CASSFGTVTYEQYF.

As concerns this clone: Other DNA sequences in the same sample also yield this CDR3. The chain recombines TRBV7-2 with TRBJ1-2; no clear D gene. There are 11 residues in the CDR3. V lost 1 base to trimming and J lost 8 bases, with 5 bases between them. Germline loops: CDR1 SGHTA, CDR2 FQGNSA. CDR3 nucleotides: TGTGCCAGCAGCTTAGGCAGAGGCTACACCTTC. This translates into CASSLGRGYTF.

This sequence joins TRBV30 and TRBJ1-1; D remains ambiguous. This CDR3 is built from 13 residues. V gave up 0 bases and J gave up 3 bases, with 8 bases separating them. The germline V gene has CDR1 GTSNPN and CDR2 SVGIG (reference sequence). Here the CDR3 reads CAWSVLQYTEAFF. As DNA, the CDR3 is TGTGCCTGGAGTGTTCTCCAGTACACTGAAGCTTTCTTT. Drawing the rest from reference TRBV30 and TRBJ1-1, the complete variable domain is SQTIHQWPATLVQPVGSPLSLECTVEGTSNPNLYWYRQAAGRGLQLLFYSVGIGQISSEVPQNLSASRPQDRQFILSSKKLLLSDSGFYLCAWSVLQYTEAFFGQGTRLTVV.

The CDR3 region is CASSTGRGVSYNEQFF. The CDR3 DNA is TGCGCCAGCAGCACCGGACGGGGGGTCTCCTACAATGAGCAGTTCTTC. The chain has TRBV5-1 and TRBJ2-1; 7 nucleotides agree with TRBD2. In germline, CDR1 is SGHRS, CDR2 YFSETQ. V lost 4 bases, J lost 0 bases, and 7 bases stayed unmatched. The CDR3 length is 16 residues.

This clone appeared a few times. V is TRBV25-1 and J is TRBJ1-1, with 9 nucleotides matching TRBD1. Germline V CDR1 and CDR2: MGHDK, SYGVNS. This CDR3 is 15 amino acids long. The V and J ends lost 1 base and 4 bases, in that order; junction bases with no gene match: 4. The chain's CDR3 is CASSESGTGSTEAFF. In DNA, the CDR3 is TGTGCCAGCAGTGAATCGGGGACAGGGTCCACTGAAGCTTTCTTT.

This sequence joins TRBV9 and TRBJ2-2; D perhaps matches TRBD2 (6 bases). The CDR3 runs to 14 residues. Germline-derived CDR1 and CDR2 are SGDLS and YYNGEE. V was shortened by 4 bases and J by 2 bases, with 9 bases between the two germline ends. The CDR3 sequence is CASSREINTGELFF. In DNA form, the CDR3 reads TGTGCCAGCAGCCGGGAGATTAACACCGGGGAGCTGTTTTTT. Full variable domain (remainder filled in from reference TRBV9 and TRBJ2-2): DSGVTQTPKHLITATGQRVTLRCSPRSGDLSVYWYQQSLDQGLQFLIQYYNGEERAKGNILERFSAQQFPDLHSELNLSSLELGDSALYFCASSREINTGELFFGEGSRLTVL.

The rearrangement uses TRBV19 and TRBJ2-2; 7 nucleotides agree with TRBD1. CDR1 is LNHDA, CDR2 SQIVND, per germline (reference sequence). Trimming cost V 4 bases and J 0 bases; bases outside gene matches: 2. This CDR3 region has 15 residues. CDR3: CASSNQGANTGELFF. DNA of the CDR3: TGTGCCAGTAGTAACCAGGGGGCGAACACCGGGGAGCTGTTTTTT.

The chain employs TRBV2 and TRBJ1-4; D is unresolved. Trimming removed 7 bases from V and 6 bases from J, with 15 bases in between. This CDR3 is 14 amino acids long. The germline V gene has CDR1 SNHLY and CDR2 FYNNEI. CDR3 sequence: CASNREGAYEKLFF. The DNA for the CDR3 is TGTGCCAGCAACCGGGAGGGCGCGTATGAAAAACTGTTTTTT.

The chain carries TRBV9 and TRBJ1-2; D uncertain. Germline CDR1 is SGDLS and CDR2 is YYNGEE. Trimming cost V 1 base and J 8 bases, with 15 bases left between them. The CDR3 length is 14 residues. The CDR3 DNA reads as TGTGCCAGCAGCGTAAGGGAGACCTTAATAGGCTACACCTTC. As protein: CASSVRETLIGYTF. The whole variable domain, filled in from reference TRBV9 and TRBJ1-2, reads DSGVTQTPKHLITATGQRVTLRCSPRSGDLSVYWYQQSLDQGLQFLIQYYNGEERAKGNILERFSAQQFPDLHSELNLSSLELGDSALYFCASSVRETLIGYTFGSGTRLTVV.

V gene TRBV11-3 combines with J gene TRBJ2-3; TRBD1 matches at 9 bases. Germline CDR1 and CDR2: SGHNT and YENEEA. J gave up 5 bases and V 1 base, and 13 bases lay outside the gene matches. CDR3 length: 18 amino acids. CDR3 sequence (DNA): TGTGCCAGCAGCTTAGTCGCGGCCGGGACAGGGTTCGGAGATACGCAGTATTTT. This codes for CASSLVAAGTGFGDTQYF.

This clone was seen just once. The V gene is TRBV3-1 (or the pseudogene TRBV3-2), the J gene TRBJ1-2; D is possibly TRBD1 (6 bases). CDR3 length: 12 amino acids. Per germline, CDR1 LGHDT and CDR2 YNNKEL (reference sequence). The V end lost 4 bases, the J end lost 3 bases, and 6 bases lay between the germline ends. The DNA for the CDR3 is TGTGCCAGCAGCCCAGGGGACTATGGCTACACCTTC. Protein: CASSPGDYGYTF.

The CDR3 DNA sequence: TGTGCCAGCAGTGCTAGCGGGGGAGGAGAGACCCAGTACTTC. This translates into CASSASGGGETQYF. This chain uses TRBV27 with TRBJ2-5; 10 bases fit TRBD2. Germline V gene sequence: CDR1 MNHEY, CDR2 SMNVEV (reference sequence). This CDR3 contains 14 residues. V was clipped by 5 bases and J by 4 bases; unmatched bases: 4.

This rearrangement joins TRBV30 to TRBJ2-2; D uncertain. V was pared by 1 base and J by 7 bases, with 13 bases between. There are 14 residues in the CDR3. CDR1 GTSNPN and CDR2 SVGIG come from the germline V gene (reference sequence). The CDR3 DNA sequence: TGTGCCTGGAGTGGGCTTGTTGGGATCGGGGAGCTGTTTTTT. Encoded protein: CAWSGLVGIGELFF.

This chain links TRBV4-1 with TRBJ2-2; the D gene is possibly TRBD2 (7 bases). Deletions cut 3 bases from V and 6 bases from J, with 14 bases between. The CDR3 has 15 residues. CDR1 and CDR2 (germline): MGHRA, YSYEKL. CDR3 loop: CASSQETGGPGELFF. CDR3 bases: TGCGCCAGCAGCCAGGAAACGGGGGGCCCCGGGGAGCTGTTTTTT.

The V gene is TRBV2, the J gene TRBJ2-3; D is ambiguous. The CDR3 extends over 11 amino acids. The V and J ends lost 8 bases and 6 bases respectively, with 9 bases between them. Germline CDR1 is SNHLY and CDR2 is FYNNEI. The CDR3 nucleotides are TGTGCCAGCCGAAGTTTTGATACGCAGTATTTT. It translates to CASRSFDTQYF. Together with reference TRBV2 and TRBJ2-3, the CDR3 gives the full variable domain: EPEVTQTPSHQVTQMGQEVILRCVPISNHLYFYWYRQILGQKVEFLVSFYNNEISEKSEIFDDQFSVERPDGSNFTLKIRSTKLEDSAMYFCASRSFDTQYFGPGTRLTVL.

Here the CDR3 reads CASSQGRNTIYF. The CDR3 DNA follows: TGCGCCAGCAGCCAAGGGAGAAACACCATATATTTT. The chain carries TRBV4-1 and TRBJ1-3; D remains ambiguous. Trimming pared 1 base from V and 5 bases from J, leaving 3 bases between. Germline-derived CDR1 and CDR2 are MGHRA and YSYEKL. The length of the CDR3 is 12 residues.

The chain joins TRBV6-6 to TRBJ2-7; perhaps D is TRBD1 or TRBD2 (6 bases each). The CDR3 spans 16 residues. V was cut by 0 bases and J by 0 bases, with 12 bases left in between. Germline CDR1 and CDR2: MNHNY and SVGAGI (reference sequence). The CDR3 loop is CASSYSGGAGSYEQYV. The CDR3 DNA sequence: TGTGCCAGCAGTTACTCGGGGGGCGCTGGCTCCTACGAGCAGTACGTC.

The rearrangement links TRBV7-9 to TRBJ1-3, with D unresolved. This CDR3 comprises 14 residues. Per germline, CDR1 SEHNR and CDR2 FQNEAQ (reference sequence). The V gene lost 1 base and the J gene lost 4 bases, with 8 bases spanning the gap. The DNA of the CDR3 is TGTGCCAGCAGCTTAGTCGGAGGAGGAAACACCATATATTTT. Residues: CASSLVGGGNTIYF.

This chain uses TRBV10-1 with TRBJ2-2; D gene uncertain. This CDR3 has 18 amino acids. Germline V gene lookup returns CDR1 WNHNN and CDR2 SYGVQD (reference sequence). V was shortened by 0 bases and J by 1 base, with 15 bases between the two germline ends. CDR3 amino acids: CASSESRGRGENTGELFF. DNA of the CDR3: TGCGCCAGCAGTGAGTCGAGAGGTCGAGGAGAGAACACCGGGGAGCTGTTTTTT.

CDR3 DNA sequence: TGTGCCTGGAATGTCTTGTCCTACGAGCAGTACTTC. Translation gives CAWNVLSYEQYF. This rearrangement joins TRBV30 to TRBJ2-7; no firm D call. The CDR3 covers 12 residues. The V end was cut by 4 bases, the J end by 1 base, with 8 bases between. Germline values: CDR1 GTSNPN, CDR2 SVGIG (reference sequence).

The rearrangement joins TRBV6-1 to TRBJ2-2; 14 bases are a match to TRBD2. This CDR3 comprises 19 residues. Trimming cost V 0 bases and J 6 bases; bases outside gene matches: 9. The germline gives CDR1 MNHNS, CDR2 SASEGT. CDR3 sequence (DNA): TGTGCCAGCAGTGAAGCGCGAAGGACTAGCGGGGGGTTCTCCGGGGAGCTGTTTTTT. Translating it yields CASSEARRTSGGFSGELFF.

This rearrangement joins TRBV5-1 to TRBJ2-7, with D unclear. The V end lost 0 bases, the J end lost 6 bases, and 13 bases lay between the germline ends. The CDR3 contains 14 residues. In germline, CDR1 is SGHRS, CDR2 YFSETQ. As DNA, the CDR3 is TGCGCCAGCAGCTTGGCCGGGCAGGCAGGCGAGCAGTACGTC. It yields the protein CASSLAGQAGEQYV.